This TCR beta chain was captured in a study of shared clonotypes between healthy human individuals. Study-wide results and caveats: As a rule, naive subsets had a larger estimated richness than memory subsets.

Some clones are missing from TCRdb's copy, which holds only in-frame ones; the method was immunoSEQ multiplex PCR. Of approximately 2.5 million clones in the sample, 93% were seen once. As concerns this clone: Its antigen is not identified.

The CDR3 runs 15 residues. Trimming removed 7 bases from V and 2 bases from J, with 15 bases in between. Germline V CDR1 and CDR2: MDHEN, SYDVKM. The chain carries TRBV28 and TRBJ1-3, with a possible D match to TRBD1 (6 bases). Sequencing input: naive CD4+ T cells from PBMCs. Specified subset: CD45RA+ positively selected. The clonotype originates from a man aged 18-30 years in good health. Some clones in this sample may be carry-over from other donors' samples. The DNA for the CDR3 is TGTGCCAGCACGATCTCAGGGGCTGCTGGAAACACCATATATTTT. This encodes CASTISGAAGNTIYF.